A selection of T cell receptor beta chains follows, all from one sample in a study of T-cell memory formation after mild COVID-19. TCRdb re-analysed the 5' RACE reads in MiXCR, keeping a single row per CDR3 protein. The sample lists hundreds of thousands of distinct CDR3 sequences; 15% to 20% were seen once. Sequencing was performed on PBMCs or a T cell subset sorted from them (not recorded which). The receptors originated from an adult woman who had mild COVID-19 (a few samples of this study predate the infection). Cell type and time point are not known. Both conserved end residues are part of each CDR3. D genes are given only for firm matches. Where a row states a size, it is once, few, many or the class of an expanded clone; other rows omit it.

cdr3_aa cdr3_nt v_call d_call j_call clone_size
CASSSSGTFNEKLFF TGTGCCAGCAGCTCGTCAGGGACATTTAATGAAAAACTGTTTTTT TRBV4-2 NA TRBJ1-4 NA
CASSNEGVIGGYTF TGTGCCAGCAGCAACGAGGGGGTTATTGGTGGCTACACCTTC TRBV6-2/TRBV6-3 NA TRBJ1-2 NA
CASSRTGNSNYGYTF TGTGCCAGCAGCCGAACAGGAAACTCTAACTATGGCTACACCTTC TRBV7-9 NA TRBJ1-2 NA
CASSNWGEQFF TGCGCCAGCAGCAATTGGGGGGAGCAGTTCTTC TRBV5-1 NA TRBJ2-1 NA
CASSSYPEADTQYF TGTGCCAGCAGTTCTTATCCGGAGGCAGATACGCAGTATTTT TRBV6-2/TRBV6-3 NA TRBJ2-3 NA
CASSQDYEGSSYEQYF TGCGCCAGCAGCCAAGACTATGAGGGAAGCTCCTACGAGCAGTACTTC TRBV4-3 NA TRBJ2-7 few
CASSQRQAKTDTQYF TGTGCCAGCAGCCAGCGCCAGGCAAAGACAGATACGCAGTATTTT TRBV2 NA TRBJ2-3 NA
CASSLRPSGYQETQYF TGTGCCAGCAGCTTAAGGCCTAGCGGGTACCAAGAGACCCAGTACTTC TRBV7-8 TRBD2 TRBJ2-5 few
CSAFLGSSMNTEAFF TGCAGTGCTTTTTTGGGCAGCAGCATGAACACTGAAGCTTTCTTT TRBV20-1 NA TRBJ1-1 few
CATSRGGVDTQYF TGTGCCACCAGCAGAGGAGGGGTAGATACGCAGTATTTT TRBV15 NA TRBJ2-3 few
CASSAGTGLHEQFF TGTGCCAGCAGCGCGGGGACAGGGCTCCATGAGCAGTTCTTC TRBV9 TRBD1 TRBJ2-1 few
CASSQVGSDSPLHF TGTGCCAGCAGCCAAGTTGGCTCCGATTCACCCCTCCACTTT TRBV3-1 NA TRBJ1-6 many
CASRSIDRTYEQYF TGCGCCAGCAGAAGTATTGACAGGACCTACGAGCAGTACTTC TRBV5-1 NA TRBJ2-7 NA
CASSLFSSYEQYF TGCGCCAGCAGCTTGTTTAGCAGCTACGAGCAGTACTTC TRBV5-1 NA TRBJ2-7 NA
CASSHARGRNYGYTF TGTGCCAGCAGCCACGCTCGGGGGCGAAACTATGGCTACACCTTC TRBV6-5 NA TRBJ1-2 NA
CASSLEVWGLHYEQYF TGTGCCAGCAGTTTAGAAGTGTGGGGACTACACTACGAGCAGTACTTC TRBV12-3/TRBV12-4 TRBD2 TRBJ2-7 NA
CASSEAIWVNTEAFF TGTGCCAGCAGTGAAGCGATATGGGTCAACACTGAAGCTTTCTTT TRBV6-1 NA TRBJ1-1 NA
CASSPGTGVVYEQFF TGTGCCAGCAGCCCCGGGACAGGGGTTGTTTATGAGCAGTTCTTC TRBV6-2/TRBV6-3 TRBD1 TRBJ2-1 few
CASSEVLGQGFETQYF TGTGCCAGCAGTGAAGTGTTAGGACAGGGGTTCGAGACCCAGTACTTC TRBV6-1 TRBD1 TRBJ2-5 NA
CASSQVLTKSGANVLTF TGCGCCAGCAGCCAAGTGCTGACGAAATCTGGGGCCAACGTCCTGACTTTC TRBV4-3 NA TRBJ2-6 NA
CATVRDVSYGYTF TGTGCCACCGTGCGGGATGTTTCTTATGGCTACACCTTC TRBV24-1 NA TRBJ1-2 NA
CSALDRLYSYEQYF TGCAGTGCTTTGGACAGATTATACTCCTACGAGCAGTACTTC TRBV20-1 NA TRBJ2-7 NA